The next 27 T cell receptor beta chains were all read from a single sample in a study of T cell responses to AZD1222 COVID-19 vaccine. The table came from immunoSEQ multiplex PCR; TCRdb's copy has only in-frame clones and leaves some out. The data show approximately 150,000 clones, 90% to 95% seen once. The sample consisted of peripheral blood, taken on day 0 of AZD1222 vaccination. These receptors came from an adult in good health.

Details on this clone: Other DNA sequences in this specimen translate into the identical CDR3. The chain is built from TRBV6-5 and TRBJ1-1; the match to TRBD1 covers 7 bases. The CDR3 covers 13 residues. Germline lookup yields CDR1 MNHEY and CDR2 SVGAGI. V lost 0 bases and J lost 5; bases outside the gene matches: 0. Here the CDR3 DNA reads TGTGCCAGCAGTTACTCCAGGGGGACTGAAGCTTTCTTT. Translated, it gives CASSYSRGTEAFF.

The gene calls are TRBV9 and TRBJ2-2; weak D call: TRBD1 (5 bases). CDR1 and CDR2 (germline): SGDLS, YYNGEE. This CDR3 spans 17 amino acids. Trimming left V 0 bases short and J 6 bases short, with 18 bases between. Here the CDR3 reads CASSVGIGAFSAGELFF. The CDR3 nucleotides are TGTGCCAGCAGCGTAGGTATAGGGGCGTTCTCGGCCGGGGAGCTGTTTTTT. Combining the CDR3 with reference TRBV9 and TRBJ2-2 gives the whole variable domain DSGVTQTPKHLITATGQRVTLRCSPRSGDLSVYWYQQSLDQGLQFLIQYYNGEERAKGNILERFSAQQFPDLHSELNLSSLELGDSALYFCASSVGIGAFSAGELFFGEGSRLTVL.

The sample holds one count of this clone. CDR3 DNA: TGTGCCAGCAGCTTGGCCGTTATGGGGGGATATGGCTACACCTTC. Amino acid sequence: CASSLAVMGGYGYTF. The V call is TRBV5-8, the J call TRBJ1-2, with D perhaps matching TRBD1 (5 bases). V was trimmed by 0 bases and J by 5 bases, leaving 14 bases between them. This CDR3 comprises 15 residues. Germline V gene lookup returns CDR1 SGHTS and CDR2 YDEGEE.

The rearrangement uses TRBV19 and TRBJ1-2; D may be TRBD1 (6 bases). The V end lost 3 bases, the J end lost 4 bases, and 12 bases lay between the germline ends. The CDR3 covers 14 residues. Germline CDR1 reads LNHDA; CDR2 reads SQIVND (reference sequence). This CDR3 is CASSIQGRAYGYTF. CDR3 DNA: TGTGCCAGTAGTATTCAGGGGAGGGCCTATGGCTACACCTTC.

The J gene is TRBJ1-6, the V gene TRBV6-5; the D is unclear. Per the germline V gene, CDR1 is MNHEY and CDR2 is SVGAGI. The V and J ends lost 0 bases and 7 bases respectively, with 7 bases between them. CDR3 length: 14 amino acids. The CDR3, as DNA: TGTGCCAGCAGTTACTCTTTCGGGAATTCACCCCTCCACTTT. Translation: CASSYSFGNSPLHF.

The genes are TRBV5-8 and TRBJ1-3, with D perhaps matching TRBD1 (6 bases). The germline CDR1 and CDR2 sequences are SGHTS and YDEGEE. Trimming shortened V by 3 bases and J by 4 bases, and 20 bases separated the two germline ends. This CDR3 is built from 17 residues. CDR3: CASSYTISLDRGNTIYF. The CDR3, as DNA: TGTGCCAGCAGCTACACCATATCCTTGGACAGAGGAAACACCATATATTTT.

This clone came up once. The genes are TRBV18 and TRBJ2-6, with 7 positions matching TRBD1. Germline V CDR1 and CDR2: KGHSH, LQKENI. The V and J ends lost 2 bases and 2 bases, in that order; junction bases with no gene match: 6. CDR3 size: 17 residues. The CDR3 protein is CASSPDRAGTGANVLTF. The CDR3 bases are TGTGCCAGCTCACCAGACAGGGCGGGTACTGGGGCCAACGTCCTGACTTTC.

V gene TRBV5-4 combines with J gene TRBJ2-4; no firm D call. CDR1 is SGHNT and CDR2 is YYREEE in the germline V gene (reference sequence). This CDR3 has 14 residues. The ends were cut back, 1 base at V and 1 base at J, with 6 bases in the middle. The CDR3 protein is CASSLLGAKNIQYF. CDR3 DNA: TGTGCCAGCAGCTTGCTGGGGGCCAAAAACATTCAGTACTTC.

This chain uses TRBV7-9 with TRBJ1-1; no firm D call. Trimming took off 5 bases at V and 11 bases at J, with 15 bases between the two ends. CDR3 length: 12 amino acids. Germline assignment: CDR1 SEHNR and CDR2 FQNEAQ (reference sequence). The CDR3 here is CASSLIIALAFF. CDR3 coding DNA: TGTGCCAGCAGCCTAATTATCGCGTTGGCTTTCTTT.

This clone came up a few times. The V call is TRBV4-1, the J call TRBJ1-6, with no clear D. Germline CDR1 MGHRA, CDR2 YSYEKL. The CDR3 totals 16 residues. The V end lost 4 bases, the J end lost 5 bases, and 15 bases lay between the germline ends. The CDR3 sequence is CASSRKNSFNNSPLHF. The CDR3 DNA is TGCGCCAGCAGCCGCAAAAACAGCTTCAATAATTCACCCCTCCACTTT.

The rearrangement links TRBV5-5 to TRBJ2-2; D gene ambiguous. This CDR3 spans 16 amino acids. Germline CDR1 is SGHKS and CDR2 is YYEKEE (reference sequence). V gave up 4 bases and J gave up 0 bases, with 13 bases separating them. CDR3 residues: CASSPQVLANTGELFF. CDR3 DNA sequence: TGTGCCAGCAGCCCCCAGGTCCTCGCGAACACCGGGGAGCTGTTTTTT.

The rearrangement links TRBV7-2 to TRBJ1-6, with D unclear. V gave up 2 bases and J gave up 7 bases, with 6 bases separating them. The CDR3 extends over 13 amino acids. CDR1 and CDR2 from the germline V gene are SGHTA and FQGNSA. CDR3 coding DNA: TGTGCCAGCAGCTTATTAGGCAATTCACCCCTCCACTTT. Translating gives CASSLLGNSPLHF. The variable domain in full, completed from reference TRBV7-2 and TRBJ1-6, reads GAGVSQSPSNKVTEKGKDVELRCDPISGHTALYWYRQSLGQGLEFLIYFQGNSAPDKSGLPSDRFSAERTGGSVSTLTIQRTQQEDSAVYLCASSLLGNSPLHFGNGTRLTVT.

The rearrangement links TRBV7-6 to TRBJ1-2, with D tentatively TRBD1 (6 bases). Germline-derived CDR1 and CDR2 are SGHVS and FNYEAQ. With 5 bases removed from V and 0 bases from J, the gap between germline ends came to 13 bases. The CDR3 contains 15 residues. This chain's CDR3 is CASSPGTQSNYGYTF. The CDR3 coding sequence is TGTGCCAGCAGCCCCGGGACACAATCTAACTATGGCTACACCTTC.

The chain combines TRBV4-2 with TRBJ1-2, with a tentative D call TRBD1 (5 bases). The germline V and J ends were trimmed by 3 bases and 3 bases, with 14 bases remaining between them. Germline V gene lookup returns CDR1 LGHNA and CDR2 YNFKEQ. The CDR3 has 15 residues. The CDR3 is CASSQPGRLDYGYTF. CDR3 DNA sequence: TGTGCCAGCAGCCAGCCGGGACGCCTGGACTATGGCTACACCTTC.

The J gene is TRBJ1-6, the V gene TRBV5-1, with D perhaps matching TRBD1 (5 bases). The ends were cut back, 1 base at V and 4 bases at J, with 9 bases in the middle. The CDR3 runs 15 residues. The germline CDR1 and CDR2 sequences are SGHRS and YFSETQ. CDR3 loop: CASSLMGGYNSPLHF. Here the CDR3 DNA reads TGCGCCAGCAGCTTGATGGGGGGGTATAATTCACCCCTCCACTTT.

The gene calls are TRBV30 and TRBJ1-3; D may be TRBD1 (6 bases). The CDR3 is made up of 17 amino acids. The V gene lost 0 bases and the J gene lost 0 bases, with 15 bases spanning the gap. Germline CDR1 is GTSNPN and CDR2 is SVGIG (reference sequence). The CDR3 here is CAWSVQVGANSGNTIYF. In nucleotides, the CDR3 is TGTGCCTGGAGTGTACAGGTGGGGGCCAACTCTGGAAACACCATATATTTT.

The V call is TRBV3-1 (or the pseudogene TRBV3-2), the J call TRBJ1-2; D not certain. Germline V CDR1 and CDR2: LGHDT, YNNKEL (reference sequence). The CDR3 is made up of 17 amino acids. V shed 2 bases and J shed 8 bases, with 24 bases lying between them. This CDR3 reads CASSQKSQEELFWGYTF. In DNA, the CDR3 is TGTGCCAGCAGCCAAAAAAGCCAGGAGGAACTATTTTGGGGCTACACCTTC.

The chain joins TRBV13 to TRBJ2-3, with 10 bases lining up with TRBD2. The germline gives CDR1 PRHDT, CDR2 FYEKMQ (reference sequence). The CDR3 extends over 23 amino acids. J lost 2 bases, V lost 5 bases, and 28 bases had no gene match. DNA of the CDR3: TGTGCCAGCAGCCCGTCGGTACTAGCGGGGAGCGTTTTCCCGAATTCCTCCACAGATACGCAGTATTTT. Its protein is CASSPSVLAGSVFPNSSTDTQYF.

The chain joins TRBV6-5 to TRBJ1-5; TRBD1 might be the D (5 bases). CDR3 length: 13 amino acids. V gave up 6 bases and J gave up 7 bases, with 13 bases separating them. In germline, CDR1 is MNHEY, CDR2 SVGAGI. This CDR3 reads CASSPGTFQPQHF. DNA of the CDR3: TGTGCCAGCAGCCCCGGGACGTTCCAGCCCCAGCATTTT.

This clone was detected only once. CDR3 amino acids: CAISEPSGGAGYGYTF. The CDR3 DNA is TGTGCCATCAGTGAGCCCAGTGGAGGGGCGGGCTATGGCTACACCTTC. The gene calls are TRBV10-3 and TRBJ1-2; a weak D match, TRBD1 (5 bases). Germline V lookup: CDR1 ENHRY, CDR2 SYGVKD. Trimming took 2 bases from V and 4 from J, leaving 17 bases between them. The CDR3 runs to 16 residues.

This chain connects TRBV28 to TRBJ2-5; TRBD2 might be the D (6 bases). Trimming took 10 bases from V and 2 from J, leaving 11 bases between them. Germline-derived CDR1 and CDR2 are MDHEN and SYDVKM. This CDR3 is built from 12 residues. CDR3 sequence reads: CAISGAQETQYF. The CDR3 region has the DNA TGTGCCATATCGGGAGCTCAAGAGACCCAGTACTTC.

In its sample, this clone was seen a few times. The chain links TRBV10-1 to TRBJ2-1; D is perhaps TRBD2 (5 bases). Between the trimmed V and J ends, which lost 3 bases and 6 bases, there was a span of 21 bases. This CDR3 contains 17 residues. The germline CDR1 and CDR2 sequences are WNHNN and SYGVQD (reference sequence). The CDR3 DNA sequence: TGCGCCAGCAGTGACCTAGCTGTTCGAAAGTGGGCCAATGAGCAGTTCTTC. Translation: CASSDLAVRKWANEQFF.

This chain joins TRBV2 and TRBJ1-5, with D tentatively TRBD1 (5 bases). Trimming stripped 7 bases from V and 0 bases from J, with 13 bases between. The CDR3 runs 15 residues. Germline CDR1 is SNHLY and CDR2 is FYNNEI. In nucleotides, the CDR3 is TGTGCCAGCAAGGCTAGGGGCTATAGCAATCAGCCCCAGCATTTT. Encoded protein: CASKARGYSNQPQHF.

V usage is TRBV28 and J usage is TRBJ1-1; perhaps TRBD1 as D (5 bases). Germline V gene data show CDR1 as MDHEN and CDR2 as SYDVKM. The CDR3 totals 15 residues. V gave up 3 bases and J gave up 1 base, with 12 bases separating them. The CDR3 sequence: CASSFGRTGNTEAFF. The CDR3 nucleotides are TGTGCCAGCAGTTTCGGAAGAACAGGGAACACTGAAGCTTTCTTT.

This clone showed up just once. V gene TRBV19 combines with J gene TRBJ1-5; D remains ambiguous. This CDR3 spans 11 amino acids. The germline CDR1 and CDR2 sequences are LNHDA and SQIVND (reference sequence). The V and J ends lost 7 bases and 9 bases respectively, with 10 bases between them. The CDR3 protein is CASTGNGPQHF. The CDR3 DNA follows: TGTGCCAGTACGGGGAATGGGCCCCAGCATTTT.

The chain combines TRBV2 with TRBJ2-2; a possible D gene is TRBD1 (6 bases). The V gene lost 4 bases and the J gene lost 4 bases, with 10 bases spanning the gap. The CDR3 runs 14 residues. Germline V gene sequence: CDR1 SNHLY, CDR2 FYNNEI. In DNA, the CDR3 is TGTGCCAGCAGTGTTTCACAGGGCACCGGGGAGCTGTTTTTT. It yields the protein CASSVSQGTGELFF.

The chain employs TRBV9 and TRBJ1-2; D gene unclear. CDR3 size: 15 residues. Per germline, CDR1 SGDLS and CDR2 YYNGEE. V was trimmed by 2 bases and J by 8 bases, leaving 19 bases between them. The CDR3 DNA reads TGTGCCAGCAGCGTCGGATCCGGTCTAACATCGGGCTACACCTTC. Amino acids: CASSVGSGLTSGYTF.